These 32 T cell receptor beta chains share one sample of origin, sequenced in a study of identical twins. TCRdb independently ran MiXCR on the 5' RACE reads; one entry per CDR3 protein. The sample holds approximately 670,000 distinct CDR3 sequences, 5.5% to 7.5% seen once. Sequencing used naive T cells sorted from blood. These receptor sequences come from a man aged 18 to 35 in good health.

This clonotype was recorded many times. The gene calls are TRBV20-1 and TRBJ2-7; TRBD2 agrees at 7 bases. The V and J ends lost 1 base and 7 bases, in that order; junction bases with no gene match: 13. CDR3 length equals 15 residues. Germline V CDR1 and CDR2: DFQATT, SNEGSKA (reference sequence). CDR3 residues: CSARVKTSRTGEQYF. As DNA, the CDR3 is TGCAGTGCTAGAGTGAAGACTAGCCGGACGGGTGAGCAGTACTTC.

This clonotype was observed at least ten times. The CDR3 here is CASRRDIRSTDTQYF. The CDR3 DNA reads as TGTGCCAGCAGACGGGACATTCGGAGCACAGATACGCAGTATTTT. The chain joins TRBV12-3 or TRBV12-4 to TRBJ2-3, with D perhaps TRBD1 (6 bases). This CDR3 contains 15 residues. The germline V and J ends were trimmed by 6 bases and 0 bases, with 13 bases remaining between them.

Ten or more counts support this clonotype. The V call is TRBV5-1, the J call TRBJ1-1, with a possible D match to TRBD1 (5 bases). V lost 6 bases to trimming and J lost 3 bases, with 15 bases between them. This CDR3 has 14 residues. Germline V gene lookup returns CDR1 SGHRS and CDR2 YFSETQ. The chain's CDR3 is CASTELDSHTEAFF. CDR3 DNA: TGCGCCAGCACAGAGCTCGACAGCCACACTGAAGCTTTCTTT.

This clonotype was recorded many times. The rearrangement joins TRBV6-1 to TRBJ2-7; D assignment may be TRBD1 or TRBD2 (5 bases each). The germline V gene encodes CDR1 MNHNS and CDR2 SASEGT. The germline V and J ends were trimmed by 6 bases and 3 bases, with 12 bases remaining between them. The length of the CDR3 is 13 residues. The CDR3 sequence: CASSTGADYEQYF. Written as DNA, the CDR3 is TGTGCCAGCAGCACCGGGGCCGACTACGAGCAGTACTTC.

This chain's CDR3 is CASSPNRATNEKLFF. CDR3 in DNA: TGCGCCAGCAGCCCCAACAGAGCAACTAATGAAAAACTGTTTTTT. The chain links TRBV4-1 to TRBJ1-4, with D hard to call. This CDR3 contains 15 residues. Germline values: CDR1 MGHRA, CDR2 YSYEKL. Trimming cost V 4 bases and J 0 bases, with 9 bases left between them.

This clonotype was observed many times. The V and J genes are TRBV20-1 and TRBJ2-1, with 14 bases matching TRBD2. The CDR3 sequence is 16 residues long. CDR1 is DFQATT and CDR2 is SNEGSKA in the germline V gene (reference sequence). After removal of 6 bases from V and 2 bases from J, the junction contained 6 bases not matched to a gene. CDR3 DNA sequence: TGCAGTGCGGCCGGGACTAGCGGGAGCCCCTACAATGAGCAGTTCTTC. Translated, it gives CSAAGTSGSPYNEQFF.

This clonotype was picked up many times. V is TRBV28 and J is TRBJ2-7; D call uncertain. V shed 8 bases and J shed 2 bases, with 7 bases lying between them. Germline V gene sequence: CDR1 MDHEN, CDR2 SYDVKM. The CDR3 consists of 11 residues. CDR3 region: CASSETYEQYF. CDR3 DNA sequence: TGTGCCAGCTCGGAGACCTACGAGCAGTACTTC.

V usage is TRBV5-5 and J usage is TRBJ1-1; 10 nucleotides agree with TRBD1. The CDR3 totals 16 residues. Unmatched junction bases numbered 4, after V lost 0 bases and J lost 2 bases. Germline V gene sequence: CDR1 SGHKS, CDR2 YYEKEE (reference sequence). The CDR3 region is CASSLGQGAGNTEAFF. CDR3 coding DNA: TGTGCCAGCAGCTTGGGACAGGGGGCTGGAAACACTGAAGCTTTCTTT.

The V and J genes are TRBV3-1 and TRBJ2-1; the D is unclear. The germline gives CDR1 LGHDT, CDR2 YNNKEL (reference sequence). This CDR3 region has 12 residues. The V end was cut by 1 base, the J end by 9 bases, with 7 bases between. The CDR3 nucleotides are TGTGCCAGCAGCCAAGTCAACGGTGAGCAGTTCTTC. This gives the protein CASSQVNGEQFF.

V is TRBV3-1 and J is TRBJ2-7, with 10 bases that match TRBD2. The V segment lost 1 base and the J segment 3 bases; nucleotides outside the gene matches: 6. The germline gives CDR1 LGHDT, CDR2 YNNKEL (reference sequence). This CDR3 has 16 residues. The CDR3 DNA reads as TGTGCCAGCAGCCAAGTCCGACTAGCGGGTATCTACGAGCAGTACTTC. Translated: CASSQVRLAGIYEQYF.

This clonotype was seen repeatedly, ten times or more. The rearrangement links TRBV20-1 to TRBJ2-3; D is possibly TRBD1 (7 bases). Germline CDR1 reads DFQATT; CDR2 reads SNEGSKA (reference sequence). CDR3 length: 15 amino acids. Trimming left V 4 bases short and J 0 bases short, with 14 bases between. Here the CDR3 DNA reads TGCAGTGCTACCAGGGGGGAGGTTAGCACAGATACGCAGTATTTT. Translating it yields CSATRGEVSTDTQYF.

The chain links TRBV2 to TRBJ2-5, with 8 bases fitting TRBD2. There are 14 residues in the CDR3. The germline V gene encodes CDR1 SNHLY and CDR2 FYNNEI. V lost 7 bases, J lost 1 base, and 5 bases stayed unmatched. CDR3 residues: CASTQTSAQETQYF. In nucleotides, the CDR3 is TGTGCCAGCACCCAGACTAGCGCCCAAGAGACCCAGTACTTC.

This clonotype came up many times. This chain uses TRBV12-3 or TRBV12-4 with TRBJ2-1; no clear D. V lost 9 bases and J lost 9, with 18 bases in between. The CDR3 length is 13 residues. The CDR3 DNA reads TGTGCCAGTTGCAAAGATTGGGTAACTGAGCAGTTCTTC. As protein: CASCKDWVTEQFF.

The genes are TRBV20-1 and TRBJ2-7; 11 nucleotides agree with TRBD2. Germline V gene sequence: CDR1 DFQATT, CDR2 SNEGSKA (reference sequence). The CDR3 sequence is 14 residues long. V shed 3 bases, J shed 0 bases, and the junction held 1 base outside the gene matches. CDR3 in DNA: TGCAGTGCTAGGGGGACTAGCGGCTCCTACGAGCAGTACGTC. This sequence encodes CSARGTSGSYEQYV.

The J gene is TRBJ2-1, the V gene TRBV28; D might be TRBD1 or TRBD2, each matching 5 bases. CDR1 and CDR2 from the germline V gene are MDHEN and SYDVKM. The CDR3 totals 14 residues. The V end lost 3 bases, the J end lost 9 bases, and 15 bases lay between the germline ends. The CDR3 here is CASSFFQGVVEQFF. For the CDR3, the DNA is TGTGCCAGCAGTTTTTTCCAGGGAGTCGTTGAGCAGTTCTTC.

In its sample, this clonotype was seen many times. The chain carries TRBV20-1 and TRBJ2-1, with 13 bases fitting TRBD2. This CDR3 has 18 amino acids. Trimming cost V 1 base and J 0 bases; bases outside gene matches: 6. Germline V gene lookup returns CDR1 DFQATT and CDR2 SNEGSKA (reference sequence). The CDR3, as DNA: TGCAGTGCTAGAGTGGGACTAGCGGGACCTAGCTCCTACAATGAGCAGTTCTTC. Amino acid sequence: CSARVGLAGPSSYNEQFF.

This clonotype was seen only a few times. The genes are TRBV30 and TRBJ2-3; TRBD1 matches 9 bases. With V trimmed by 2 bases and J by 4 bases, 7 bases remained unmatched. The CDR3 totals 15 residues. In germline, CDR1 is GTSNPN, CDR2 SVGIG (reference sequence). The CDR3 here is CAWSRTGDGSDTQYF. The CDR3 region has the DNA TGTGCCTGGAGTCGGACAGGGGATGGTTCAGATACGCAGTATTTT.

This clonotype was seen many times. CDR3 loop: CSVFAQTTEAFF. CDR3 sequence (DNA): TGCAGCGTTTTTGCCCAGACCACTGAAGCTTTCTTT. This chain uses TRBV29-1 with TRBJ1-1; D unclear. Germline V gene lookup returns CDR1 SQVTM and CDR2 ANQGSEA. The CDR3 sequence is 12 residues long. V lost 5 bases and J 4 bases, leaving 11 bases between the germline ends.

This clonotype was seen a few times. The V call is TRBV18, the J call TRBJ2-4; a possible D gene is TRBD2 (6 bases). CDR3 length: 13 amino acids. CDR1 KGHSH and CDR2 LQKENI come from the germline V gene. V was shortened by 6 bases and J by 5 bases, with 11 bases between the two germline ends. The CDR3 loop reads CASSSGVENIQYF. The DNA for the CDR3 is TGTGCCAGCTCTTCGGGGGTAGAAAACATTCAGTACTTC.

This clonotype was detected many times. The rearrangement joins TRBV5-1 to TRBJ2-2, with D unclear. The germline gives CDR1 SGHRS, CDR2 YFSETQ. V dropped 4 bases and J dropped 4 bases, with 8 bases sitting between them. The CDR3 runs 13 residues. This chain's CDR3 is CASSKEFTGELFF. As DNA, the CDR3 is TGCGCCAGCAGCAAAGAGTTCACCGGGGAGCTGTTTTTT.

This clonotype was seen ten or more times. The genes are TRBV28 and TRBJ2-7; no clear D. CDR1 is MDHEN, CDR2 SYDVKM, per germline. The ends were cut back, 5 bases at V and 2 bases at J, with 19 bases in the middle. This CDR3 region has 16 residues. CDR3 coding DNA: TGTGCCAGCAGTGTACCTCGGGCAAAGGGCACCTACGAGCAGTACTTC. This gives the protein CASSVPRAKGTYEQYF.

The chain has TRBV11-2 and TRBJ2-7, with a weak D call TRBD2 (5 bases). Trimming left V 5 bases short and J 1 base short, with 12 bases between. From germline, CDR1 is SGHAT and CDR2 FQNNGV. The CDR3 is 14 amino acids. The CDR3 sequence is CASSHSGLSYEQYF. The CDR3 DNA is TGTGCCAGCAGCCACAGCGGTTTATCCTACGAGCAGTACTTC.

In its sample, this clonotype was seen many times. The chain joins TRBV28 to TRBJ2-5; D ambiguous. CDR3 length: 12 amino acids. V was cut by 2 bases and J by 3 bases, with 4 bases left in between. Germline CDR1 is MDHEN and CDR2 is SYDVKM. The CDR3 region has the DNA TGTGCCAGCAGTTTAGAAGAAGAGACCCAGTACTTC. Translating gives CASSLEEETQYF.

This clonotype was picked up many times. The chain carries TRBV7-2 and TRBJ2-1; D is undetermined. The CDR3 is 17 residues long. Between the trimmed V and J ends, which lost 2 bases and 0 bases, there was a span of 14 bases. The germline CDR1 and CDR2 sequences are SGHTA and FQGNSA. The CDR3 nucleotides are TGTGCCAGCAGCTTACGGGCCCGACCGAGCTCCTACAATGAGCAGTTCTTC. The encoded protein is CASSLRARPSSYNEQFF.

This clonotype was counted ten times or more. The chain combines TRBV12-3 or TRBV12-4 with TRBJ2-1; 14 bases are shared with TRBD2. The CDR3 extends over 22 amino acids. Trimming removed 3 bases from V and 0 bases from J; junction bases left unmatched: 16. For the CDR3, the DNA is TGTGCCAGCAGTTTGATTCGGGGGCAGGGGACTAGCGGGAGAAGCTCCTACAATGAGCAGTTCTTC. Protein product: CASSLIRGQGTSGRSSYNEQFF.

This clonotype was observed at least ten times. This chain connects TRBV20-1 to TRBJ2-3, with 10 nucleotides matching TRBD2. The V segment lost 3 bases and the J segment 2 bases; nucleotides outside the gene matches: 8. The CDR3 totals 16 residues. Germline V gene data show CDR1 as DFQATT and CDR2 as SNEGSKA (reference sequence). The DNA of the CDR3 is TGCAGTGCTAGCCTTAATAGCGGGAGGTTCACAGATACGCAGTATTTT. Protein: CSASLNSGRFTDTQYF.

This chain joins TRBV6-1 and TRBJ2-3; no clear D. Between the trimmed V and J ends, which lost 3 bases and 12 bases, there was a span of 13 bases. In germline, CDR1 is MNHNS, CDR2 SASEGT. There are 12 residues in the CDR3. The CDR3 sequence: CASSDLSPIQYF. In DNA, the CDR3 is TGTGCCAGCAGTGACCTAAGCCCGATCCAGTATTTT.

This clonotype was counted a few times. The rearrangement links TRBV12-3 or TRBV12-4 to TRBJ2-1; TRBD2 might be the D (5 bases). The CDR3 has 13 amino acids. V shed 1 base and J shed 9 bases, with 10 bases lying between them. CDR3 residues: CASSLETGSEQFF. CDR3 bases: TGTGCCAGCAGTTTAGAGACGGGGAGTGAGCAGTTCTTC.

This clonotype was picked up many times. The V gene is TRBV7-2, the J gene TRBJ2-1, with 10 bases that match TRBD2. This CDR3 comprises 16 residues. Germline V gene data show CDR1 as SGHTA and CDR2 as FQGNSA. The V and J ends lost 0 bases and 7 bases, in that order; junction bases with no gene match: 6. CDR3 residues: CASSLALTSGRNEQFF. The CDR3 nucleotides read TGTGCCAGCAGCTTAGCCTTGACTAGCGGGCGGAATGAGCAGTTCTTC.

This clonotype was recorded many times. The V gene is TRBV6-1, the J gene TRBJ1-1, with D perhaps matching TRBD1 (6 bases). Germline CDR1 reads MNHNS; CDR2 reads SASEGT. The CDR3 has 15 amino acids. Trimming pared 6 bases from V and 4 bases from J, leaving 18 bases between. CDR3 sequence (DNA): TGTGCCAGCAGAGGACAGCGGGCTATAGGCACTGAAGCTTTCTTT. It encodes CASRGQRAIGTEAFF.

This clonotype was counted only a few times. The rearrangement links TRBV7-6 to TRBJ1-1, with 7 bases lining up with TRBD1. V shed 4 bases and J 4 bases; nucleotides not matched to a gene: 12. The CDR3 has 16 residues. The germline gives CDR1 SGHVS, CDR2 FNYEAQ. The CDR3 reads CASSSQYDRAGTEAFF. The CDR3, as DNA: TGTGCCAGCAGCTCCCAGTATGACAGGGCGGGCACTGAAGCTTTCTTT.

The table lists this clonotype with many counts. The CDR3 DNA follows: TGTGCCAGCAGTTTATTCCGGCTAGCGGCTAGCACAGATACGCAGTATTTT. Amino acid sequence: CASSLFRLAASTDTQYF. V usage is TRBV12-3 or TRBV12-4 and J usage is TRBJ2-3; 7 bases match TRBD2. V shed 2 bases and J 0 bases; nucleotides not matched to a gene: 8. The CDR3 consists of 17 residues.